The next 32 T cell receptor beta chains were all read from a single sample in a study of graft-versus-host responses after intestinal transplantation. What these receptors recognize is not known. Method: immunoSEQ multiplex PCR; TCRdb's copy keeps in-frame clones and lacks some. The sample carries roughly 73,000 clones, about nine tenths recorded once. Source: unstimulated CD8+ T cells sorted from spleen or lymph node cells, taken before transplant. These receptor sequences come from a human donor who was the organ donor for an intestinal transplant.

Remarks on this clone: Other DNA sequences in the sample encode the same CDR3. This chain uses TRBV6-1 with TRBJ2-1; TRBD1 aligns across 10 bases. V lost 6 bases, J lost 8 bases, and 7 bases stayed unmatched. The CDR3 covers 14 residues. CDR1 MNHNS and CDR2 SASEGT come from the germline V gene. The CDR3 region has the DNA TGTGCCAGCAGCGCCGGGACAGGGGTCGATGAGCAGTTCTTC. Protein sequence: CASSAGTGVDEQFF.

CDR3 coding DNA: TGTGCCAGCCGAATGCCCGACAGGGGTAAGGATGAGCAGTTCTTC. Translating it yields CASRMPDRGKDEQFF. This rearrangement joins TRBV2 to TRBJ2-1, with 8 bases fitting TRBD1. Trimming took 8 bases from V and 8 from J; bases not matched to a gene: 14. The V gene's germline CDR1 is SNHLY and CDR2 FYNNEI. The CDR3 loop spans 15 amino acids. The entire variable domain, with the rest obtained from reference TRBV2 and TRBJ2-1, is as follows: EPEVTQTPSHQVTQMGQEVILRCVPISNHLYFYWYRQILGQKVEFLVSFYNNEISEKSEIFDDQFSVERPDGSNFTLKIRSTKLEDSAMYFCASRMPDRGKDEQFFGPGTRLTVL.

This rearrangement joins TRBV11-2 to TRBJ2-7; 7 bases are a match to TRBD1. The germline CDR1 and CDR2 sequences are SGHAT and FQNNGV. V gave up 3 bases and J gave up 0 bases; unmatched junction bases: 8. This CDR3 comprises 16 residues. The CDR3 region has the DNA TGTGCCAGCAGCTTCCCGGGACAGATGAGCTCCTACGAGCAGTACTTC. Its translation: CASSFPGQMSSYEQYF.

This clone was counted a few times. The V and J genes are TRBV6-4 and TRBJ1-6, with D possibly TRBD1 on 5 matching bases. This CDR3 has 13 amino acids. Germline V gene data show CDR1 as MRHNA and CDR2 as SNTAGT. The V end was cut by 3 bases, the J end by 7 bases, with 7 bases between. The CDR3 DNA reads as TGTGCCAGCAGTGAGTGGGGGAATTCACCCCTCCACTTT. This gives the protein CASSEWGNSPLHF.

The gene calls are TRBV2 and TRBJ2-7, with D unresolved. The germline V gene encodes CDR1 SNHLY and CDR2 FYNNEI. This CDR3 region has 13 residues. V gave up 0 bases and J gave up 4 bases, with 7 bases separating them. DNA for the CDR3: TGTGCCAGCAGTGAAGCGCTGGGTTACGAGCAGTACTTC. Amino acids: CASSEALGYEQYF.

This clone was found a few times. The chain links TRBV5-8 to TRBJ2-1, with D possibly matching TRBD2 (6 bases). V was pared by 2 bases and J by 8 bases, with 17 bases between. The germline CDR1 and CDR2 sequences are SGHTS and YDEGEE. The CDR3 runs 15 residues. The CDR3 reads CASSLQELPGDEQFF. CDR3 nucleotide sequence: TGTGCCAGCAGCTTACAGGAACTCCCGGGGGATGAGCAGTTCTTC.

CDR3 sequence (DNA): TGCGCCAGCAGCGGCGGGACGGGAGCTAACTATGGCTACACCTTC. The encoded protein is CASSGGTGANYGYTF. The J gene is TRBJ1-2, the V gene TRBV5-1; D possibly corresponds to TRBD1 (5 bases). The CDR3 sequence is 15 residues long. CDR1 and CDR2 from the germline V gene are SGHRS and YFSETQ. Deletions cut 4 bases from V and 0 bases from J, with 13 bases between.

The rearrangement joins TRBV30 to TRBJ1-2; D unclear. Germline values: CDR1 GTSNPN, CDR2 SVGIG (reference sequence). Trimming pared 2 bases from V and 6 bases from J, leaving 19 bases between. This CDR3 is 15 amino acids long. The CDR3 here is CAWSPPQVVGNGYTF. CDR3 nucleotide sequence: TGTGCCTGGAGTCCGCCCCAGGTAGTGGGGAATGGCTACACCTTC. Using reference TRBV30 and TRBJ1-2 for the parts outside the CDR3, the full variable domain is SQTIHQWPATLVQPVGSPLSLECTVEGTSNPNLYWYRQAAGRGLQLLFYSVGIGQISSEVPQNLSASRPQDRQFILSSKKLLLSDSGFYLCAWSPPQVVGNGYTFGSGTRLTVV.

The V call is TRBV2, the J call TRBJ1-5, with a tentative D call TRBD1 (6 bases). This CDR3 is built from 15 residues. CDR1 is SNHLY and CDR2 is FYNNEI in the germline V gene. The V and J ends lost 3 bases and 2 bases respectively, with 11 bases between them. The CDR3 is CASSEAGVGNQPQHF. CDR3 bases: TGTGCCAGCAGTGAGGCAGGGGTGGGCAATCAGCCCCAGCATTTT. The entire variable domain, with the rest obtained from reference TRBV2 and TRBJ1-5, is as follows: EPEVTQTPSHQVTQMGQEVILRCVPISNHLYFYWYRQILGQKVEFLVSFYNNEISEKSEIFDDQFSVERPDGSNFTLKIRSTKLEDSAMYFCASSEAGVGNQPQHFGDGTRLSIL.

This chain joins TRBV19 and TRBJ1-1, with a tentative D call TRBD1 (5 bases). This CDR3 has 11 residues. Germline CDR1 and CDR2: LNHDA and SQIVND (reference sequence). Trimming took 6 bases from V and 7 from J, leaving 9 bases between them. CDR3 protein: CASSYTGEAFF. The CDR3 bases are TGTGCCAGTAGCTACACAGGTGAAGCTTTCTTT. The whole variable domain, filled in from reference TRBV19 and TRBJ1-1, reads DGGITQSPKYLFRKEGQNVTLSCEQNLNHDAMYWYRQDPGQGLRLIYYSQIVNDFQKGDIAEGYSVSREKKESFPLTVTSAQKNPTAFYLCASSYTGEAFFGQGTRLTVV.

This chain joins TRBV7-8 and TRBJ1-5; 7 bases align to TRBD1. J lost 0 bases, V lost 6 bases, and 5 bases had no gene match. The germline V gene has CDR1 SGHVS and CDR2 FQNEAQ. The CDR3 length is 15 residues. Here the CDR3 reads CASSQDRVSNQPQHF. In DNA, the CDR3 is TGTGCCAGCAGTCAAGACAGGGTTAGCAATCAGCCCCAGCATTTT.

This chain uses TRBV6-1 with TRBJ1-2; 10 nucleotides line up with TRBD1. CDR3 length: 14 residues. CDR1 and CDR2 from the germline V gene are MNHNS and SASEGT. Germline trimming cut 4 bases from V and 13 bases from J; bases unmatched to any gene: 12. CDR3 sequence reads: CASSALGGQGPGTF. The DNA for the CDR3 is TGTGCCAGCAGTGCTCTGGGGGGACAGGGGCCCGGCACCTTC.

This chain uses TRBV10-3 with TRBJ2-5; no clear D gene. Germline CDR1 is ENHRY and CDR2 is SYGVKD. V lost 5 bases to trimming and J lost 4 bases, with 11 bases between them. This CDR3 is built from 13 residues. In nucleotides, the CDR3 is TGTGCCATCAGTTTTCGAGTGGCAGAGACCCAGTACTTC. Translation: CAISFRVAETQYF.

This chain connects TRBV12-2 to TRBJ2-3; the D call TRBD2 from the table was never checked on the DNA. TRBV12-2 is annotated as a pseudogene. The CDR3 is 18 amino acids. The DNA of the CDR3 is TGTGCAAGTCGCTTAGAGGAGTCTCGGGGTCTTGGACCAGATACGCAGTATTTT. Its protein is CASRLEESRGLGPDTQYF.

This rearrangement joins TRBV6-1 to TRBJ2-7; TRBD1 matches at 11 bases. The CDR3 length is 14 residues. Per germline, CDR1 MNHNS and CDR2 SASEGT. Trimming removed 1 base from V and 5 bases from J; junction bases left unmatched: 1. CDR3 sequence (DNA): TGTGCCAGCAGTGAAGGGACAGGGGGCCACGAGCAGTACTTC. Encoded protein: CASSEGTGGHEQYF.

The rearrangement joins TRBV4-1 to TRBJ2-7; tentatively, D is TRBD2 (5 bases). The germline V and J ends were trimmed by 0 bases and 4 bases, with 13 bases remaining between them. CDR3 length equals 15 residues. CDR1 and CDR2 (germline): MGHRA, YSYEKL. The CDR3 bases are TGCGCCAGCAGCCAAGAGACGGGATTCGTGTACGAGCAGTACTTC. As protein: CASSQETGFVYEQYF.

The V gene is TRBV5-1, the J gene TRBJ1-4, with 7 bases matching TRBD1. CDR1 and CDR2 from the germline V gene are SGHRS and YFSETQ. The CDR3 length is 14 residues. J lost 4 bases, V lost 4 bases, and 4 bases had no gene match. This chain's CDR3 is CASSKTGFNEKLFF. The CDR3 nucleotides are TGCGCCAGCAGCAAGACAGGGTTTAATGAAAAACTGTTTTTT.

The rearrangement uses TRBV5-1 and TRBJ2-6, with D unclear. The CDR3 length is 17 residues. With 5 bases removed from V and 0 bases from J, the gap between germline ends came to 15 bases. Per the germline V gene, CDR1 is SGHRS and CDR2 is YFSETQ. Here the CDR3 reads CASRRLRISSGANVLTF. CDR3 DNA: TGCGCCAGCAGGAGGCTTAGAATTAGCTCTGGGGCCAACGTCCTGACTTTC.

The sample holds one count of this clone. V is TRBV7-9 and J is TRBJ1-2, with D unresolved. Trimming left V 5 bases short and J 7 bases short, with 14 bases between. Germline V gene lookup returns CDR1 SEHNR and CDR2 FQNEAQ (reference sequence). CDR3 length equals 13 residues. The CDR3: CASSPRVRAGYTF. In nucleotides, the CDR3 is TGTGCCAGCAGCCCAAGGGTCCGAGCTGGCTACACCTTC. The full variable domain, completed using reference TRBV7-9 and TRBJ1-2, is DTGVSQNPRHKITKRGQNVTFRCDPISEHNRLYWYRQTLGQGPEFLTYFQNEAQLEKSRLLSDRFSAERPKGSFSTLEIQRTEQGDSAMYLCASSPRVRAGYTFGSGTRLTVV.

The rearrangement links TRBV6-5 to TRBJ2-1; unclear D gene. The CDR3 is made up of 12 amino acids. The germline gives CDR1 MNHEY, CDR2 SVGAGI. V lost 5 bases, J lost 7 bases, and 9 bases lay in between. CDR3 sequence reads: CASSPLGNEQFF. CDR3 bases: TGTGCCAGCAGTCCCCTAGGTAATGAGCAGTTCTTC.

The rearrangement links TRBV7-9 to TRBJ1-1; tentatively, D is TRBD1 (5 bases). CDR1 and CDR2 (germline): SEHNR, FQNEAQ (reference sequence). The CDR3 runs 14 residues. V was clipped by 6 bases and J by 1 base, with 12 bases between them. CDR3 DNA: TGTGCCAGCAGTCAAGGACAAACGAACACTGAAGCTTTCTTT. As protein: CASSQGQTNTEAFF.

V gene TRBV6-5 combines with J gene TRBJ2-5; D unclear. Germline CDR1 and CDR2: MNHEY and SVGAGI. The ends were cut back, 6 bases at V and 5 bases at J, with 7 bases in the middle. The CDR3 totals 11 residues. CDR3 nucleotide sequence: TGTGCCAGCAGCGTGGGTGAGACCCAGTACTTC. Residues: CASSVGETQYF.

This clone has only a few counts. The V gene is TRBV6-4, the J gene TRBJ1-2; D is undetermined. CDR1 is MRHNA, CDR2 SNTAGT, per germline. This CDR3 contains 15 residues. Deletions cut 2 bases from V and 6 bases from J, with 16 bases between. The CDR3 spells CASSDLETAFDGYTF. The DNA of the CDR3 is TGTGCCAGCAGTGACCTAGAGACCGCATTTGATGGCTACACCTTC.

The CDR3 reads CATSRDRGIQETQYF. For the CDR3, the DNA is TGTGCCACCAGCAGAGATCGGGGAATCCAAGAGACCCAGTACTTC. The rearrangement uses TRBV15 and TRBJ2-5, with D possibly being TRBD2 (5 bases). Trimming cost V 0 bases and J 1 base, with 9 bases left between them. Germline values: CDR1 LNHNV, CDR2 YYDKDF (reference sequence). The CDR3 is 15 amino acids.

This sequence joins TRBV15 and TRBJ1-2; possible D gene TRBD1, 5 bases. Trimming stripped 1 base from V and 4 bases from J, with 16 bases between. This CDR3 region has 16 residues. The germline V gene has CDR1 LNHNV and CDR2 YYDKDF (reference sequence). The DNA of the CDR3 is TGTGCCACCAGCAGAGCCGCCTCGCGGGACTTCTATGGCTACACCTTC. Protein product: CATSRAASRDFYGYTF.

The chain couples TRBV10-1 to TRBJ2-1; D tentatively reads TRBD1 or TRBD2 (5 bases each). Per germline, CDR1 WNHNN and CDR2 SYGVQD (reference sequence). V shed 0 bases and J shed 4 bases, with 13 bases lying between them. The CDR3 length is 16 residues. The CDR3 here is CASSESMGTGYNEQFF. The DNA for the CDR3 is TGCGCCAGCAGTGAGTCGATGGGGACGGGATACAATGAGCAGTTCTTC.

The rearrangement links TRBV4-1 to TRBJ1-5; D possibly corresponds to TRBD1 (6 bases). Germline V CDR1 and CDR2: MGHRA, YSYEKL. The CDR3 totals 15 residues. V lost 1 base to trimming and J lost 10 bases, with 17 bases between them. This CDR3 reads CASSQGTATSEPQHF. CDR3 nucleotides: TGCGCCAGCAGCCAAGGGACAGCCACTTCGGAACCCCAGCATTTT.

The chain employs TRBV6-1 and TRBJ2-1; D unresolved. V lost 7 bases, J lost 0 bases, and 10 bases lay in between. The CDR3 is 14 residues long. CDR1 and CDR2 (germline): MNHNS, SASEGT. CDR3 sequence reads: CASKGPSSYNEQFF. The CDR3 nucleotides read TGTGCCAGCAAAGGGCCGAGCTCCTACAATGAGCAGTTCTTC.

This chain connects TRBV9 to TRBJ1-2; 10 bases map to TRBD1. The CDR3 extends over 16 amino acids. V lost 0 bases to trimming and J lost 3 bases; unmatched junction nucleotides: 5. Germline values: CDR1 SGDLS, CDR2 YYNGEE. This CDR3 reads CASSVARQGADYGYTF. DNA for the CDR3: TGTGCCAGCAGCGTAGCCCGACAGGGGGCTGACTATGGCTACACCTTC. Complete variable domain (other parts from reference TRBV9 and TRBJ1-2): DSGVTQTPKHLITATGQRVTLRCSPRSGDLSVYWYQQSLDQGLQFLIQYYNGEERAKGNILERFSAQQFPDLHSELNLSSLELGDSALYFCASSVARQGADYGYTFGSGTRLTVV.

This chain connects TRBV11-3 to TRBJ1-6, with TRBD1 matching over 8 bases. The CDR3 is made up of 15 amino acids. Germline loops: CDR1 SGHNT, CDR2 YENEEA. Losses at the gene ends were 5 bases for V and 10 bases for J; bases not matched to a gene: 10. The chain's CDR3 is CASSPQGTGGSPLHF. The CDR3 DNA follows: TGTGCCAGCAGCCCCCAAGGGACAGGAGGATCACCCCTCCACTTT.

V usage is TRBV10-3 and J usage is TRBJ2-3; 10 nucleotides agree with TRBD1. The junction had 6 bases not matched to a gene; V was cut back by 8 bases and J by 1 base. The CDR3 runs to 15 residues. Germline V gene sequence: CDR1 ENHRY, CDR2 SYGVKD. CDR3 bases: TGTGCCATCGGTCTGGACAGGGGGGGCACAGATACGCAGTATTTT. Translated, it gives CAIGLDRGGTDTQYF.

The J gene is TRBJ1-3, the V gene TRBV4-1, with TRBD1 matching 9 bases. V gave up 3 bases and J gave up 7 bases; unmatched junction bases: 10. Germline CDR1 reads MGHRA; CDR2 reads YSYEKL. CDR3 length: 16 amino acids. This CDR3 reads CASSHGQGFRVNTIYF. DNA of the CDR3: TGCGCCAGCAGCCACGGACAGGGGTTCAGGGTGAACACCATATATTTT.